Listed here are 2 T cell receptor beta chains from one sample, sequenced in a study of blood T cell repertoires in COVID-19. The method was immunoSEQ multiplex PCR; TCRdb's version includes in-frame clones alone and lacks a portion of them. Among 250,000 or so clones listed, about 84% were seen once. The material sequenced was peripheral blood. These receptors originate from a man older than 75 with acute or convalescent COVID-19.

The chain links TRBV5-4 to TRBJ1-1; D unclear. Trimming shortened V by 4 bases and J by 1 base, and 11 bases separated the two germline ends. This CDR3 region has 14 residues. Germline V lookup: CDR1 SGHNT, CDR2 YYREEE (reference sequence). The CDR3 sequence is CASSLRLTNTEAFF. The CDR3 nucleotides read TGTGCCAGCAGCCTCCGACTGACGAACACTGAAGCTTTCTTT. The full variable domain, completed using reference TRBV5-4 and TRBJ1-1, is ETGVTQSPTHLIKTRGQQVTLRCSSQSGHNTVSWYQQALGQGPQFIFQYYREEENGRGNFPPRFSGLQFPNYSSELNVNALELDDSALYLCASSLRLTNTEAFFGQGTRLTVV.

CDR3 sequence reads: CASIKSASRGAGNTIYF. The CDR3 DNA follows: TGTGCCAGTATTAAATCGGCATCTCGGGGAGCAGGAAACACCATATATTTT. This chain joins TRBV19 and TRBJ1-3; no clear D. With 7 bases removed from V and 4 bases from J, the gap between germline ends came to 23 bases. This CDR3 is 17 amino acids long. Germline V gene data show CDR1 as LNHDA and CDR2 as SQIVND (reference sequence).